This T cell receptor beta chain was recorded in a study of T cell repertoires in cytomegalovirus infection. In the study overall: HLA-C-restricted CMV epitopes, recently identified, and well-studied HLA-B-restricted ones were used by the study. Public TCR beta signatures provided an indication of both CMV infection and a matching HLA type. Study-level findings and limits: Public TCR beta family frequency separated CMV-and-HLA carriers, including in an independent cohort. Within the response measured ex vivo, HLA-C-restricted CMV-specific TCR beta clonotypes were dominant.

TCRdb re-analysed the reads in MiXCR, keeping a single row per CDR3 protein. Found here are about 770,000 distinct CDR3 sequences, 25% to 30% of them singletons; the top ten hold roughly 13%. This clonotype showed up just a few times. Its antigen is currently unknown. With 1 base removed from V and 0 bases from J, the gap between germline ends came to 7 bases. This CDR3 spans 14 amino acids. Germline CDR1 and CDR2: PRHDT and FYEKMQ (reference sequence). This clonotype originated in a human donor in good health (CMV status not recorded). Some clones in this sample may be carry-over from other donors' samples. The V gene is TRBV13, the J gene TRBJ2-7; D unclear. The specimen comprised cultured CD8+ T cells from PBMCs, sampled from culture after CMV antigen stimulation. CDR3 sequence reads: CASSLARTSYEQYF. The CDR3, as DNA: TGTGCCAGCAGCTTAGCCCGGACCTCCTACGAGCAGTACTTC.